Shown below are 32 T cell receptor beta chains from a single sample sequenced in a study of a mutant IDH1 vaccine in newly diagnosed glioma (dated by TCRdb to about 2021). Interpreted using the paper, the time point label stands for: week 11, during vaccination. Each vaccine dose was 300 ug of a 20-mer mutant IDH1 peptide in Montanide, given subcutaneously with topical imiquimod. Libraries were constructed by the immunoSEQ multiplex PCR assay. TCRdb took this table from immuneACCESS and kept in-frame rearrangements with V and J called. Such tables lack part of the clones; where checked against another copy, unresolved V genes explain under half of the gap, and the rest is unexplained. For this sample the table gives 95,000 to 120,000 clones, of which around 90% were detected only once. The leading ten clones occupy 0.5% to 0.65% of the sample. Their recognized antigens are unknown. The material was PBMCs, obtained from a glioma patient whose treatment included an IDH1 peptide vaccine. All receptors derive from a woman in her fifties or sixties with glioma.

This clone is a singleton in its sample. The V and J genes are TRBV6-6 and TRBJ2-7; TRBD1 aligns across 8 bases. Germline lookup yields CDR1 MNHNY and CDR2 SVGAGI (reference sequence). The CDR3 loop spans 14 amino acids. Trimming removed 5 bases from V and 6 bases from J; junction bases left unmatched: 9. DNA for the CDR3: TGTGCCAGCAGTGGTAGACAGGGGACCCCCGAGCAGTACTTC. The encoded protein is CASSGRQGTPEQYF.

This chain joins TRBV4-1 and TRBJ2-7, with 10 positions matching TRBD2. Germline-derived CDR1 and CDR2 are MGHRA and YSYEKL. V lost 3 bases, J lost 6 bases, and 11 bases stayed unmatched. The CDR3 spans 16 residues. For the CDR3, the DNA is TGCGCCAGCAGCCAGGGGACCGGGACTAGCGTTATCGAGCAGTACTTC. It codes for CASSQGTGTSVIEQYF.

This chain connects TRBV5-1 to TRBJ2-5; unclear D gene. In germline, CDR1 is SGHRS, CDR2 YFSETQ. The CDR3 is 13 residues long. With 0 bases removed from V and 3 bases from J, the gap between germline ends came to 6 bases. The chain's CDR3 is CASSLVAEETQYF. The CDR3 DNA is TGCGCCAGCAGCTTGGTGGCAGAAGAGACCCAGTACTTC.

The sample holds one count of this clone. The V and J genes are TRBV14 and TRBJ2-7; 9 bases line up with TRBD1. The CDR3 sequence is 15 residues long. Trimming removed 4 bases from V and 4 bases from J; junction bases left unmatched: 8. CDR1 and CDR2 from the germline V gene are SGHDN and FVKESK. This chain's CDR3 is CASSRRKGQGYEQYF. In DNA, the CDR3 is TGTGCCAGCAGCCGACGGAAAGGACAGGGGTACGAGCAGTACTTC.

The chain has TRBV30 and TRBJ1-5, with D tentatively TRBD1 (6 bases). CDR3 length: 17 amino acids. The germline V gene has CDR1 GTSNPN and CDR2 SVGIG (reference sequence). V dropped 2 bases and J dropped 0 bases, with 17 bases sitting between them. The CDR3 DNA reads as TGTGCCTGGAGTCCCCCTCCCTACAGGGTTAGCAATCAGCCCCAGCATTTT. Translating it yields CAWSPPPYRVSNQPQHF.

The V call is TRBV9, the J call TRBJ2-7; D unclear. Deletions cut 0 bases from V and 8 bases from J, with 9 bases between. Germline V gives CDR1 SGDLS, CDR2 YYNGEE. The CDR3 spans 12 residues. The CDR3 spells CASSVGGGKQYF. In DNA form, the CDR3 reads TGTGCCAGCAGCGTAGGGGGTGGCAAGCAGTACTTC.

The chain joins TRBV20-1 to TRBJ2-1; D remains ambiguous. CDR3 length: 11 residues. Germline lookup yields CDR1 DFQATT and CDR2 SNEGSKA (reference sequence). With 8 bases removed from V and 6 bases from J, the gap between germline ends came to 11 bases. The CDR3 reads CSLETLNEQFF. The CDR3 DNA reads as TGCAGTCTCGAGACTCTCAATGAGCAGTTCTTC.

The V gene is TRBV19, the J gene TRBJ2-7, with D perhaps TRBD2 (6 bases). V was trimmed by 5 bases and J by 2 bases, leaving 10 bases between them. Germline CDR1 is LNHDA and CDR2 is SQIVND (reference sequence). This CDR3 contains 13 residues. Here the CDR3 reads CASSGREAYEQYF. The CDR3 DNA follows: TGTGCCAGTAGTGGCAGGGAGGCCTACGAGCAGTACTTC. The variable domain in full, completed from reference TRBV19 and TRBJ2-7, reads DGGITQSPKYLFRKEGQNVTLSCEQNLNHDAMYWYRQDPGQGLRLIYYSQIVNDFQKGDIAEGYSVSREKKESFPLTVTSAQKNPTAFYLCASSGREAYEQYFGPGTRLTVT.

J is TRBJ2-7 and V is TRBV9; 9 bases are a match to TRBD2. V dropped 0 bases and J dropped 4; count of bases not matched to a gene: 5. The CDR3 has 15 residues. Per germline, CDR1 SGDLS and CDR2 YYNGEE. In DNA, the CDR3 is TGTGCCAGCAGCGTAGGGATTAGCGGGAGTTACGAGCAGTACTTC. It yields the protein CASSVGISGSYEQYF. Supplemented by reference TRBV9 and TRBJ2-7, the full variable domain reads DSGVTQTPKHLITATGQRVTLRCSPRSGDLSVYWYQQSLDQGLQFLIQYYNGEERAKGNILERFSAQQFPDLHSELNLSSLELGDSALYFCASSVGISGSYEQYFGPGTRLTVT.

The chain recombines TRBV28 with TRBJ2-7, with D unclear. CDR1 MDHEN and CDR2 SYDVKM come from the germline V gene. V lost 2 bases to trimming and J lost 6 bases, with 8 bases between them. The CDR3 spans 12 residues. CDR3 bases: TGTGCCAGCAGTTTAGCCGCCCTCGAGCAGTACTTC. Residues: CASSLAALEQYF. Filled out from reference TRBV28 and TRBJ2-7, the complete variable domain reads DVKVTQSSRYLVKRTGEKVFLECVQDMDHENMFWYRQDPGLGLRLIYFSYDVKMKEKGDIPEGYSVSREKKERFSLILESASTNQTSMYLCASSLAALEQYFGPGTRLTVT.

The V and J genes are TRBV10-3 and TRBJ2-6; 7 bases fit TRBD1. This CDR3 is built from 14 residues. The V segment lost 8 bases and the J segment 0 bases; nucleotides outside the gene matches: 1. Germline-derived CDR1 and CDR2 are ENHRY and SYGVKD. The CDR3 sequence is CAIHRGSGANVLTF. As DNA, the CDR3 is TGTGCCATCCACAGGGGCTCTGGGGCCAACGTCCTGACTTTC.

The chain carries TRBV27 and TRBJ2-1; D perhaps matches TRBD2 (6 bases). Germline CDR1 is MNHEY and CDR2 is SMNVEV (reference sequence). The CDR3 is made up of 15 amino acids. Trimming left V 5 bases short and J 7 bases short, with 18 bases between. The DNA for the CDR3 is TGTGCCAGCAGTGCCAGCCCCGGAGGGTATAATGAGCAGTTCTTC. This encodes CASSASPGGYNEQFF.

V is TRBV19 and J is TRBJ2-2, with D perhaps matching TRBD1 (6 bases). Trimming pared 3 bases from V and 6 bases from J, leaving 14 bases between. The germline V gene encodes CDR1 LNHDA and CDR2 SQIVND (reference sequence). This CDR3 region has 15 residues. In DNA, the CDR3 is TGTGCCAGTAGTATCTTGCACAGGGATGCCGGGGAGCTGTTTTTT. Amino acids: CASSILHRDAGELFF.

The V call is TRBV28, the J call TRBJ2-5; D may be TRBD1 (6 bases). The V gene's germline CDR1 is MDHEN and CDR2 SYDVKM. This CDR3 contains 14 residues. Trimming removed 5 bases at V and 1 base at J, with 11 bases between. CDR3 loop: CASSMAGAQETQYF. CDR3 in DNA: TGTGCCAGCAGTATGGCAGGGGCCCAAGAGACCCAGTACTTC.

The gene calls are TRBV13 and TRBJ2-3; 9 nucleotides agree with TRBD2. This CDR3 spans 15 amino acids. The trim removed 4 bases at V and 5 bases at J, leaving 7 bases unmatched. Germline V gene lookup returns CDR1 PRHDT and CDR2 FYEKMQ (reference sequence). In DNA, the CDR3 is TGTGCCAGCAGCTCCAGACTAGCGGAAGGAGATACGCAGTATTTT. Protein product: CASSSRLAEGDTQYF.

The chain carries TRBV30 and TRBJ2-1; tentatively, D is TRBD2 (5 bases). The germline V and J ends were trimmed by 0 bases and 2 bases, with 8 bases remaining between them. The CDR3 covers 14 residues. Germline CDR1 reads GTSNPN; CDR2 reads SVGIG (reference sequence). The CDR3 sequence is CAWSVGRPYNEQFF. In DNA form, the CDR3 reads TGTGCCTGGAGTGTAGGGAGACCCTACAATGAGCAGTTCTTC.

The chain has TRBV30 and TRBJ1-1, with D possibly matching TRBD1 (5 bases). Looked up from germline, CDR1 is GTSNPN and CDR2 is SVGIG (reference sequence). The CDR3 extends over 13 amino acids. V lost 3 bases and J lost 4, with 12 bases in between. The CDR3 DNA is TGTGCCTGGAGATATACAAGGGGCACTGAAGCTTTCTTT. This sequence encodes CAWRYTRGTEAFF.

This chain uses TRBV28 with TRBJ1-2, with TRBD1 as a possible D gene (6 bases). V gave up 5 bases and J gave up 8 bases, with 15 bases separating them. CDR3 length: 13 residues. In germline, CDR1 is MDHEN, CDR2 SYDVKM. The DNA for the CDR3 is TGTGCCAGCAGTCTTGGGGGGGCCGGAGGCTACACCTTC. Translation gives CASSLGGAGGYTF.

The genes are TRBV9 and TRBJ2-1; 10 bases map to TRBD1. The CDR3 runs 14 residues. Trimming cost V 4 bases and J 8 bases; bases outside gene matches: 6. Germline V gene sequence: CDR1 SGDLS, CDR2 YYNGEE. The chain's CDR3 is CASSWGQGSDEQFF. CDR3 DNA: TGTGCCAGCAGCTGGGGACAGGGGAGCGATGAGCAGTTCTTC.

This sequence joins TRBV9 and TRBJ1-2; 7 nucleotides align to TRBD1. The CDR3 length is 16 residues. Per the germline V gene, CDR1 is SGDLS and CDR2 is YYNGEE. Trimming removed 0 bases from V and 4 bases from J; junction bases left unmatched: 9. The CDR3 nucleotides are TGTGCCAGCAGCGTAGCTAGCCAGGGGGGACGCTATGGCTACACCTTC. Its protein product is CASSVASQGGRYGYTF.

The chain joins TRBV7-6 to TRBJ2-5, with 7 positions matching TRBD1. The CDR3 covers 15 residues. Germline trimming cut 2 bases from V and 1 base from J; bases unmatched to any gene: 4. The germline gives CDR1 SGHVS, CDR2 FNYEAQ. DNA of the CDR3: TGTGCCAGCAGCTTAACACAGGGGATCCAAGAGACCCAGTACTTC. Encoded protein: CASSLTQGIQETQYF.

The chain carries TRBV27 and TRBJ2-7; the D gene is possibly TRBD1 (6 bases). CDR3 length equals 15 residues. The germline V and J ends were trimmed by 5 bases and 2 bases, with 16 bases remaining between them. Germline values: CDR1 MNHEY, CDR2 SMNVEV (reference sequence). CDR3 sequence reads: CASSEAAGTTYEQYF. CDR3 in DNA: TGTGCCAGCAGTGAAGCGGCAGGGACAACCTACGAGCAGTACTTC.

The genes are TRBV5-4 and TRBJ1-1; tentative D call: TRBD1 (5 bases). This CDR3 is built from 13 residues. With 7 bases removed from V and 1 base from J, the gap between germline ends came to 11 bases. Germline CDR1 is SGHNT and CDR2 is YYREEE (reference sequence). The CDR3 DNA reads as TGTGCCAGCGTGGGAAGGGGGAACACTGAAGCTTTCTTT. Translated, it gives CASVGRGNTEAFF.

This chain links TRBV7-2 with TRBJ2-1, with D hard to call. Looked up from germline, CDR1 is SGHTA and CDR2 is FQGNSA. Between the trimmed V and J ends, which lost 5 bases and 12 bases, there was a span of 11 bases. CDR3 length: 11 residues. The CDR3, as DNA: TGTGCCAGCAGCAACTATGAGAGGCAGTTCTTC. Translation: CASSNYERQFF.

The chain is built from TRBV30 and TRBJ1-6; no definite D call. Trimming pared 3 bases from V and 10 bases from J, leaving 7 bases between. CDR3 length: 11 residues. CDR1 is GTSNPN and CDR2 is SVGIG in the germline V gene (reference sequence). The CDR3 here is CAWSIGSPLHF. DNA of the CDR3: TGTGCCTGGAGCATCGGATCACCCCTCCACTTT. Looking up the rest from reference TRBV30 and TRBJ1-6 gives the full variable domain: SQTIHQWPATLVQPVGSPLSLECTVEGTSNPNLYWYRQAAGRGLQLLFYSVGIGQISSEVPQNLSASRPQDRQFILSSKKLLLSDSGFYLCAWSIGSPLHFGNGTRLTVT.

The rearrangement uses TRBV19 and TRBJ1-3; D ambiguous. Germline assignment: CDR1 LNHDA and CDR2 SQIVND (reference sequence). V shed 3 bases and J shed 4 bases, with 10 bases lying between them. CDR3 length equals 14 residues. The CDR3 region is CASSIGGSGNTIYF. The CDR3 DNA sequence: TGTGCCAGTAGTATTGGAGGGTCCGGAAACACCATATATTTT.

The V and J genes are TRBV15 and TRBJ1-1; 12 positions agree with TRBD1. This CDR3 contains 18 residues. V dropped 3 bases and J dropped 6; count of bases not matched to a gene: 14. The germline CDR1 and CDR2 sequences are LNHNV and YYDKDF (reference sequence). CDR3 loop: CATSRSFRDRGRPAEAFF. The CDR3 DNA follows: TGTGCCACCAGCAGGTCCTTCCGGGACAGGGGGCGCCCCGCTGAAGCTTTCTTT.

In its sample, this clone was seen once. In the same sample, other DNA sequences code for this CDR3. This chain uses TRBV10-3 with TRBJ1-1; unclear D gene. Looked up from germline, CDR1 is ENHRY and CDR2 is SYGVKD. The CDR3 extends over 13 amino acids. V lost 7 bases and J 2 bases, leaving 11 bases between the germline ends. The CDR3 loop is CAIKGPQNTEAFF. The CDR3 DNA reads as TGTGCCATCAAAGGACCGCAAAACACTGAAGCTTTCTTT.

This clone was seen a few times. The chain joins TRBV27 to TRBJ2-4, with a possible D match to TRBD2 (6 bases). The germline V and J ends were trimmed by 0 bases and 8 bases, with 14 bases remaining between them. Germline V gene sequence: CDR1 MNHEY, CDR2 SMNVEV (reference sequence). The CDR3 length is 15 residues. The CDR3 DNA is TGTGCCAGCAGTTTATCGCACGGGAGCAGGTACATTCAGTACTTC. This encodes CASSLSHGSRYIQYF.

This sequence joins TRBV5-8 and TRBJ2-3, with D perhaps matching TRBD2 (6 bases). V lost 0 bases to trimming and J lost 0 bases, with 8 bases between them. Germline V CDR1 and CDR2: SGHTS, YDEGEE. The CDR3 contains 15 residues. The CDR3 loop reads CASSLAGGSTDTQYF. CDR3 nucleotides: TGTGCCAGCAGCTTGGCCGGGGGTAGCACAGATACGCAGTATTTT.

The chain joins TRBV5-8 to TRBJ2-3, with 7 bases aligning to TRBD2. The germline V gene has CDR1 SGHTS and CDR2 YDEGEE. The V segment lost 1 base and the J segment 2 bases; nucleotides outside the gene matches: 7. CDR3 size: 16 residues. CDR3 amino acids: CASSLLGRAATDTQYF. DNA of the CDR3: TGTGCCAGCAGCTTGCTAGGGAGGGCCGCCACAGATACGCAGTATTTT.

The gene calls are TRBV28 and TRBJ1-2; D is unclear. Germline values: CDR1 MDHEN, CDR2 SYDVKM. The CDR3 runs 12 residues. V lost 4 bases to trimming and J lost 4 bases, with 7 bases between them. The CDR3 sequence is CASSYRAYGYTF. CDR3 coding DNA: TGTGCCAGCAGTTATAGGGCCTATGGCTACACCTTC.